This is a list of T cell receptor beta chains from one sample in a study of T cell repertoires in cytomegalovirus infection. Their specific antigens are unknown. TCRdb reprocessed the reads with MiXCR, giving one entry per CDR3 protein. The table includes around 540,000 distinct CDR3 sequences, 25% to 35% detected once. This sample comprised cultured PBMCs, obtained from culture after CMV antigen stimulation. These receptors were taken from a human donor in good health (CMV status not recorded). Some clones in this sample may be carry-over from other donors' samples. CDR3s include the opening cysteine and the closing phenylalanine or tryptophan. The D gene is left open where the match is weak. Only some rows state a clone size, as once, few, many or a class for expanded clones.

D	V	J	size	CDR3	DNA
.	TRBV10-3	TRBJ2-1	.	CAISSIVNEQFF	TGTGCCATCAGTTCAATTGTGAATGAGCAGTTCTTC
.	TRBV7-2	TRBJ2-1	.	CASSLAQTNEQFF	TGTGCCAGCAGCTTAGCGCAGACTAATGAGCAGTTCTTC
.	TRBV7-9	TRBJ2-1	few	CASSLRQEDNEQFF	TGTGCCAGCAGCTTGCGACAGGAGGACAATGAGCAGTTCTTC
.	TRBV5-1	TRBJ1-2	.	CASSWREGGYGYTF	TGCGCCAGCAGCTGGAGAGAAGGGGGCTATGGCTACACCTTC
.	TRBV7-2	TRBJ2-7	.	CASSFAGLARSSYEQYF	TGTGCCAGCAGCTTTGCCGGGCTAGCGAGAAGCTCCTACGAGCAGTACTTC
TRBD2	TRBV7-9	TRBJ2-1	.	CASSRTSGRRGNEQFF	TGTGCCAGCAGCCGGACTAGCGGGAGGAGAGGCAATGAGCAGTTCTTC
.	TRBV5-1	TRBJ2-3	.	CASSLGAGSYTDTQYF	TGCGCCAGCAGCTTGGGGGCAGGTAGTTACACAGATACGCAGTATTTT
.	TRBV20-1	TRBJ2-1	.	CSKQLPNEQFF	TGCAGTAAACAGCTACCTAATGAGCAGTTCTTC
.	TRBV7-9	TRBJ2-1	.	CASSYSSLASYNEQFF	TGTGCCAGCAGTTACTCTAGCTTAGCCTCCTACAATGAGCAGTTCTTC
TRBD2	TRBV11-1	TRBJ2-7	few	CASSSTLAGRGYEQYF	TGTGCCAGCAGCTCCACACTAGCGGGGCGTGGATACGAGCAGTACTTC
.	TRBV15	TRBJ2-1	few	CATSRDEGGLTLF	TGTGCCACCAGCAGAGATGAAGGGGGGCTTACCCTCTTC
.	TRBV6-1	TRBJ2-5	few	CASRPNTVFGTQYF	TGTGCCAGCAGGCCCAATACTGTCTTTGGGACCCAGTACTTC
.	TRBV6-5	TRBJ2-1	once	CASSYSRRGDGQFF	TGTGCCAGCAGTTACTCGAGGCGGGGAGACGGGCAGTTCTTC
.	TRBV7-2	TRBJ2-5	.	CASSLGQHWGTQYF	TGTGCCAGCAGCTTAGGGCAGCATTGGGGGACCCAGTACTTC
.	TRBV24-1	TRBJ2-1	.	CATSDTVGYEQFF	TGTGCCACCAGTGATACAGTGGGCTATGAGCAGTTCTTC
TRBD1	TRBV28	TRBJ2-7	once	CASTYIPGQTYEQYF	TGTGCCAGCACCTATATACCGGGACAGACGTACGAGCAGTACTTC
.	TRBV24-1	TRBJ2-2	.	CATSDFPGMVGGELFF	TGTGCCACCAGTGATTTCCCAGGGATGGTTGGCGGGGAGCTGTTTTTT
.	TRBV7-9	TRBJ2-2	few	CASSRRWGQVTGELFF	TGTGCCAGCAGCAGGAGATGGGGGCAGGTCACCGGGGAGCTGTTTTTT
TRBD1	TRBV12-3/TRBV12-4	TRBJ1-1	few	CASSLGETGGSTRAFF	TGTGCCAGCAGTTTAGGGGAGACAGGGGGCTCTACTAGAGCTTTCTTT
.	TRBV6-8	TRBJ1-5	few	CASSIIDGSNQPQHF	TGTGCCAGCAGTATTATCGACGGTTCCAATCAGCCCCAGCATTTT
TRBD2	TRBV5-1	TRBJ2-1	.	CASSGGLARNEQFF	TGCGCCAGCAGCGGGGGACTAGCCCGCAATGAGCAGTTCTTC
.	TRBV6-2/TRBV6-3	TRBJ1-1	few	CASRNGGLRNTEAFF	TGTGCCAGCAGAAACGGGGGGCTGAGGAACACTGAAGCTTTCTTT
.	TRBV19	TRBJ2-1	.	CASSVGIYNEQFF	TGTGCCAGTAGTGTAGGGATCTACAATGAGCAGTTCTTC
.	TRBV6-1	TRBJ1-6	.	CASSVAGANSPLHF	TGTGCCAGCAGTGTCGCCGGGGCTAATTCACCCCTCCACTTT
TRBD1	TRBV7-2	TRBJ1-2	few	CASSLDRGGQGTGYTF	TGTGCCAGCAGCTTAGATCGTGGGGGACAGGGGACCGGCTACACCTTC
TRBD2	TRBV7-2	TRBJ2-7	few	CASSLLAGEGEQYF	TGTGCCAGCAGCTTACTAGCGGGAGAGGGGGAGCAGTACTTC
TRBD1	TRBV7-2	TRBJ1-3	few	CASSPRYRGDTIYF	TGTGCCAGCAGCCCTAGGTACAGGGGCGACACCATATATTTT
TRBD2	TRBV14	TRBJ2-1	few	CASSLRIRTSGDNEQFF	TGTGCCAGCAGCTTAAGAATTAGGACTAGCGGAGACAATGAGCAGTTCTTC
.	TRBV7-8	TRBJ2-2	few	CASSPRAMGNTGELFF	TGTGCCAGCAGCCCGAGGGCTATGGGGAACACCGGGGAGCTGTTTTTT
.	TRBV20-1	TRBJ2-1	.	CSARDPRETDEQFF	TGCAGTGCTAGAGATCCCCGGGAGACCGATGAGCAGTTCTTC
TRBD1	TRBV19	TRBJ1-1	once	CASSVTGAANTEAFF	TGTGCCAGTAGTGTGACAGGGGCTGCGAACACTGAAGCTTTCTTT
.	TRBV24-1	TRBJ2-3	.	CATSDPTLGDTQYF	TGTGCCACCAGTGACCCCACGCTTGGAGATACGCAGTATTTT
.	TRBV7-8	TRBJ2-6	.	CASSRWAVPSGANVLTF	TGTGCCAGCAGCAGGTGGGCCGTGCCCTCTGGGGCCAACGTCCTGACTTTC